The rows below give T cell receptor beta chains drawn from one sample of a study of T cells after posttransplantation cyclophosphamide. Data came from immunoSEQ multiplex PCR; TCRdb stores just in-frame clones and leaves some out. Observed in the sample are about 33,000 clones, none of them singletons. The specimen sequenced was PBMCs. The source is a girl between 5 and 17 years old in good health, CMV-negative, and a related stem cell transplant donor. CDR3s include the opening cysteine and the closing phenylalanine or tryptophan. A D gene is named only where the DNA matches it firmly. Some rows mark clone size as missing; the rest say once, few, many or name a class of expanded clone.

clone_size,d_call,v_call,j_call,cdr3_nt,cdr3_aa
many,TRBD1,TRBV10-2,TRBJ1-1,TGCGCCAGCAGTGAAGGGACAGGGCCCCGAGCTTTCTTT,CASSEGTGPRAFF
few,TRBD1,TRBV7-2,TRBJ2-1,TGTGCCAGCAGCTCCAAGACAGGGTTGAATGAGCAGTTCTTC,CASSSKTGLNEQFF
many,-,TRBV21-1,TRBJ2-3,TGTGCCAGCAGCAAAGCGGGGGAGGGCACAGATACGCAGTATTTT,CASSKAGEGTDTQYF
-,-,TRBV6-5,TRBJ1-2,TGTGCCAGCAGTCCGACAGGTTACAGCGGCTACACCTTC,CASSPTGYSGYTF
many,-,TRBV18,TRBJ2-5,TGTGCCAGCTCACCTCTAAAGACCCAGTACTTC,CASSPLKTQYF
few,TRBD1,TRBV4-1,TRBJ1-5,TGCGCCAGCAGAGCTACAGGGGGCGCGTCACAGCCCCAGCATTTT,CASRATGGASQPQHF
few,TRBD1,TRBV6-6,TRBJ1-5,TGTGCCAGCATAGGGACAGCAAATCAGCCCCAGCATTTT,CASIGTANQPQHF
many,-,TRBV7-9,TRBJ1-6,TGTGCCAGCAGCGTTAATCGGGGGACCCTCCACTTT,CASSVNRGTLHF
many,TRBD2,TRBV9,TRBJ2-1,TGTGCCAGCAGCGTAGTAGCGGGGGGGCCGCATGAGCAGTTCTTC,CASSVVAGGPHEQFF
few,-,TRBV7-3,TRBJ2-2,TGTGCCAGCAGCTTAGACGGTCGGGACACCGGGGAGCTGTTTTTT,CASSLDGRDTGELFF
many,-,TRBV28,TRBJ2-3,TGTGCCAGCAGTTTCTATGGAGAGGAGACAGATACGCAGTATTTT,CASSFYGEETDTQYF
many,-,TRBV4-1,TRBJ1-2,TGCGCCAGCCTAGGGGCAGGGTCCGCGAACTATGGCTACACCTTC,CASLGAGSANYGYTF
many,TRBD1,TRBV7-9,TRBJ2-2,TGTGCCAGCAGCTCGGAGACAGGGGGCACCGGGGAGCTGTTTTTT,CASSSETGGTGELFF
many,-,TRBV5-1,TRBJ2-7,TGCGCCAGCAGCTTGTATGACGAGCAGTACTTC,CASSLYDEQYF
many,TRBD1,TRBV5-1,TRBJ2-1,TGCGCCAGCAGCGATCGGGACAGCTCCTACAATGAGCAGTTCTTC,CASSDRDSSYNEQFF
many,TRBD2,TRBV18,TRBJ2-5,TGTGCCAGCTCGAACGGACTAGATGAGACCCAGTACTTC,CASSNGLDETQYF
-,-,TRBV7-2,TRBJ2-1,TGTGCCAGCAGCTTTGAGAGGGCCAGTAATGAGCAGTTCTTC,CASSFERASNEQFF
many,-,TRBV7-2,TRBJ1-4,TGTGCCAGCAGCTTAGACCTTGCTTGGGGGAGGAATGAAAAACTGTTTTTT,CASSLDLAWGRNEKLFF
few,TRBD1,TRBV28,TRBJ2-7,TGTGCCAGCAGCCCCGGGACAGAGGAATACGAGCAGTACTTC,CASSPGTEEYEQYF
few,-,TRBV4-2,TRBJ2-7,TGTGCCAGCAGCCAAAGACTCACCTACGAGCAGTACTTC,CASSQRLTYEQYF
many,-,TRBV7-9,TRBJ1-1,TGTGCCAGCAGATTAACAGGGCGTAACACTGAAGCTTTCTTT,CASRLTGRNTEAFF
many,-,TRBV6-5,TRBJ1-1,TGTGCCAGCAGTTGGCAAGGGGGTTCTGAAGCTTTCTTT,CASSWQGGSEAFF
many,-,TRBV4-3,TRBJ2-2,TGCGCCAGCAGCCAAGATCCAGGGGAAAACACCGGGGAGCTGTTTTTT,CASSQDPGENTGELFF
many,TRBD2,TRBV6-6,TRBJ2-5,TGTGCCAGCAAGACGGGACTAGCGGGAGCGTCCGAGACCCAGTACTTC,CASKTGLAGASETQYF
many,-,TRBV9,TRBJ2-1,TGTGCCAGCAGCGTAGTCGGCAGGGTTGATTCCTACAATGAGCAGTTCTTC,CASSVVGRVDSYNEQFF
many,TRBD1,TRBV6-5,TRBJ1-2,TGTGCCAGCACCGGGGACAGGGACGCTATAAATGGCTACACCTTC,CASTGDRDAINGYTF
many,TRBD1,TRBV27,TRBJ1-2,TGTGCCAGCAGTTTGGGACCTACAGGGGCCAATCTCTATGGCTACACCTTC,CASSLGPTGANLYGYTF
-,-,TRBV14,TRBJ2-1,TGTGCCAGCAGCCAAGATCGGGGAGCTTATGAGCAGTTCTTC,CASSQDRGAYEQFF
many,-,TRBV5-8,TRBJ2-1,TGTGCCAGCAGCTTGGCGGGGGTCTCCTACAATGAGCAGTTCTTC,CASSLAGVSYNEQFF
many,-,TRBV6-1,TRBJ1-5,TGTGCCAGCAGACTCCAGGGGCCCCAGCATTTT,CASRLQGPQHF